The 6 T cell receptor beta chains below come from one sample, sequenced in a study of blood T cell repertoires in COVID-19. The data were produced by immunoSEQ multiplex PCR, yet TCRdb's version contains in-frame clones alone and is incomplete. Seen here are around 260,000 clones, more than 75% observed once, and the top ten hold over 7.5%. Sequencing input: peripheral blood. These TCRs come from a middle-aged man who had recovered from COVID-19.

The chain couples TRBV12-3 or TRBV12-4 to TRBJ1-2; 9 bases match TRBD1. Losses at the gene ends were 10 bases for V and 8 bases for J; bases not matched to a gene: 11. The CDR3 totals 13 residues. The CDR3 nucleotides are TGTGCCACTGGATACAGGGGGCGCGAAGGCTACACCTTC. As protein: CATGYRGREGYTF.

The genes are TRBV6-5 and TRBJ2-7; 8 positions match TRBD1. V trimming: 2 bases; J trimming: 9 bases; junction bases outside the gene matches: 6. The CDR3 consists of 13 residues. Germline-derived CDR1 and CDR2 are MNHEY and SVGAGI. CDR3 sequence reads: CASSYLQGGVQYF. The CDR3 nucleotides are TGTGCCAGCAGTTACCTACAGGGGGGAGTGCAGTACTTC.

This clone was seen a single time. This rearrangement joins TRBV5-8 to TRBJ2-5; 14 positions agree with TRBD2. CDR1 is SGHTS and CDR2 is YDEGEE in the germline V gene. With V trimmed by 2 bases and J by 4 bases, 7 bases remained unmatched. The CDR3 length is 17 residues. For the CDR3, the DNA is TGTGCCAGCAGCTTCGGGACTAGCGGGAGAGGAGGAGAGACCCAGTACTTC. Translated: CASSFGTSGRGGETQYF. The variable domain in full, completed from reference TRBV5-8 and TRBJ2-5, reads EAGVTQSPTHLIKTRGQQATLRCSPISGHTSVYWYQQALGLGLQFLLWYDEGEERNRGNFPPRFSGRQFPNYSSELNVNALELEDSALYLCASSFGTSGRGGETQYFGPGTRLLVL.

This clone occurred once. The chain uses TRBV19 and TRBJ1-4; D may be TRBD1 (5 bases). Germline V gene lookup returns CDR1 LNHDA and CDR2 SQIVND (reference sequence). The V gene lost 7 bases and the J gene lost 3 bases, with 12 bases spanning the gap. The CDR3 has 14 amino acids. CDR3: CASNNRRANEKLFF. The CDR3 nucleotides read TGTGCCAGTAACAACAGGCGAGCTAATGAAAAACTGTTTTTT.

The CDR3 is CASSNDVRGLSYEQYF. For the CDR3, the DNA is TGTGCCAGCAGCAACGACGTGAGGGGACTATCCTACGAGCAGTACTTC. The gene calls are TRBV21-1 and TRBJ2-7; TRBD2, the table's D call, lacks a check against the DNA. TRBV21-1 is a recognized pseudogene. The CDR3 runs to 16 residues.

The rearrangement joins TRBV27 to TRBJ2-3; no clear D gene. Germline lookup yields CDR1 MNHEY and CDR2 SMNVEV (reference sequence). This CDR3 is built from 19 residues. Trimming stripped 0 bases from V and 0 bases from J, with 19 bases between. This chain's CDR3 is CASSLSRHKTPTSTDTQYF. The CDR3, as DNA: TGTGCCAGCAGTTTATCGCGGCACAAAACGCCCACTAGCACAGATACGCAGTATTTT.